The 10 T cell receptor beta chains below were found in one sample sequenced in a study of shared clonotypes between healthy human individuals. The data were produced by immunoSEQ multiplex PCR, yet TCRdb's version contains in-frame clones alone and is incomplete. The top ten hold nearly 0.065% of the sample, which has some 500,000 clones, about 96% seen once. The sequenced sample consisted of naive CD4+ T cells sorted from blood. As for subset: CD45RA+ positively selected. The origin of the receptors is a woman younger than 45 in good health.

This clone was seen a single time. The identical CDR3 is also encoded by other nucleotide sequences in the sample. This chain links TRBV5-1 with TRBJ2-1; D may be TRBD1 (5 bases). This CDR3 is built from 13 residues. Trimming removed 0 bases from V and 6 bases from J, with 7 bases in between. Germline V gene sequence: CDR1 SGHRS, CDR2 YFSETQ. The CDR3 region has the DNA TGCGCCAGCAGCTTGGGGCAGGGCAATGAGCAGTTCTTC. Residues: CASSLGQGNEQFF.

The J gene is TRBJ1-2, the V gene TRBV2, with D possibly being TRBD1 (6 bases). Germline CDR1 reads SNHLY; CDR2 reads FYNNEI. The CDR3 extends over 13 amino acids. V shed 1 base and J shed 7 bases, with 10 bases lying between them. The chain's CDR3 is CASSEGQGIGYTF. For the CDR3, the DNA is TGTGCCAGCAGTGAAGGCCAGGGGATTGGCTACACCTTC.

The J gene is TRBJ2-1, the V gene TRBV9, with 8 bases identical to TRBD1. CDR3 length: 15 residues. V lost 3 bases, J lost 3 bases, and 5 bases stayed unmatched. CDR1 SGDLS and CDR2 YYNGEE come from the germline V gene. CDR3 sequence reads: CASSDGTGNYNEQFF. The CDR3 coding sequence is TGTGCCAGCAGCGATGGGACAGGCAACTACAATGAGCAGTTCTTC. Full variable domain (rest looked up from reference TRBV9 and TRBJ2-1): DSGVTQTPKHLITATGQRVTLRCSPRSGDLSVYWYQQSLDQGLQFLIQYYNGEERAKGNILERFSAQQFPDLHSELNLSSLELGDSALYFCASSDGTGNYNEQFFGPGTRLTVL.

This sequence joins TRBV19 and TRBJ1-5, with TRBD1 identical over 9 bases. CDR1 and CDR2 from the germline V gene are LNHDA and SQIVND (reference sequence). V was clipped by 5 bases and J by 5 bases; unmatched bases: 7. CDR3 length: 15 residues. CDR3 loop: CASSPTDRGHQPQHF. DNA for the CDR3: TGTGCCAGTAGTCCCACGGACAGGGGACATCAGCCCCAGCATTTT.

The chain is built from TRBV6-5 and TRBJ1-4; D may be TRBD1 (5 bases). CDR3 length: 15 residues. Germline V gene data show CDR1 as MNHEY and CDR2 as SVGAGI. The V gene lost 2 bases and the J gene lost 3 bases, with 10 bases spanning the gap. Written as DNA, the CDR3 is TGTGCCAGCAGTTACCGATGGGGGGCTAATGAAAAACTGTTTTTT. Its translation: CASSYRWGANEKLFF.

The chain carries TRBV7-8 and TRBJ1-5, with D perhaps matching TRBD1 (5 bases). V was shortened by 5 bases and J by 0 bases, with 17 bases between the two germline ends. The CDR3 runs 17 residues. Germline V gene lookup returns CDR1 SGHVS and CDR2 FQNEAQ. CDR3 DNA: TGTGCCAGCAGCCCCAGGGACGCCCCGTATAGCAATCAGCCCCAGCATTTT. This encodes CASSPRDAPYSNQPQHF.

The V and J genes are TRBV15 and TRBJ2-5; D ambiguous. CDR1 is LNHNV, CDR2 YYDKDF, per germline (reference sequence). The CDR3 totals 12 residues. Trimming took 5 bases from V and 2 from J, leaving 6 bases between them. Here the CDR3 DNA reads TGTGCCACCAGCCCGGAGCAAGAGACCCAGTACTTC. This translates into CATSPEQETQYF.

The gene calls are TRBV28 and TRBJ1-6; D is unclear. Germline V gene data show CDR1 as MDHEN and CDR2 as SYDVKM. The CDR3 is made up of 11 amino acids. Trimming removed 4 bases at V and 8 bases at J, with 3 bases between. The CDR3 reads CASSSDSPLHF. In DNA form, the CDR3 reads TGTGCCAGCAGTTCTGATTCACCCCTCCACTTT.

This clone was detected only once. This chain uses TRBV27 with TRBJ2-7; 8 bases align to TRBD1. The CDR3 is 16 amino acids. The ends lost 1 base at V and 0 bases at J; junction bases unmatched: 5. Germline loops: CDR1 MNHEY, CDR2 SMNVEV (reference sequence). The CDR3 bases are TGTGCCAGCAGTTTATTTCCCAGGGGGCTCTCCTACGAGCAGTACTTC. Translation gives CASSLFPRGLSYEQYF.

The chain combines TRBV19 with TRBJ1-1; D is unresolved. The germline V gene encodes CDR1 LNHDA and CDR2 SQIVND (reference sequence). V was clipped by 0 bases and J by 0 bases, with 11 bases between them. The CDR3 is made up of 16 amino acids. This chain's CDR3 is CASSIDQKGLNTEAFF. In DNA, the CDR3 is TGTGCCAGTAGTATAGATCAGAAAGGTTTGAACACTGAAGCTTTCTTT.